This is a list of T cell receptor beta chains from one sample in a study of T cells in Graves' hyperthyroidism and ophthalmopathy. One entry per CDR3 protein results from TCRdb running MiXCR on the multiplex PCR reads. This table has over 350,000 distinct CDR3 sequences, 15% to 20% appearing once. The sequenced material came from blood. The receptors were gathered from a young man with Graves' ophthalmopathy. CDR3s leave out the opening cysteine and the closing phenylalanine or tryptophan. Only part of the rows carry a size: once, few, many, or a class if the clone is expanded.

J,V,length,size,CDR3
TRBJ2-3,TRBV2,16,many,ASSGYTTQGAFTDTQY
TRBJ1-6,TRBV20-1,16,many,SARDRRSSLPYNSPLH
TRBJ2-3,TRBV7-9,12,many,ASREDSYTDTQY
TRBJ1-1,TRBV4-1,12,NA,ASSQEITGGKAF
TRBJ2-5,TRBV6-5,14,NA,ASSYDGGGSSWTQY
TRBJ2-3,TRBV7-9,13,many,ASSRTTGGTDTQY
TRBJ2-3,TRBV12-3/TRBV12-4,14,many,ASSPPPVRSTDTQY
TRBJ1-2,TRBV12-3/TRBV12-4,13,many,ASSSPGQGIDGYT
TRBJ1-1,TRBV20-1,10,many,SARAGASGAF
TRBJ1-6,TRBV10-3,14,many,AISELRTEHNSPLH
TRBJ2-2,TRBV6-6,16,NA,ASSYSMMSRISTGELF
TRBJ2-7,TRBV20-1,12,many,SARDRGQRYEQY
TRBJ1-1,TRBV12-3/TRBV12-4,11,many,ASRRQGSTEAF
TRBJ1-1,TRBV4-1,12,few,ASSAPRQSGEAF
TRBJ1-2,TRBV2,13,many,ASSEARFQAYGYT
TRBJ1-5,TRBV10-2,15,NA,ASSESASVMGVGPQH
TRBJ2-5,TRBV3-1,10,many,ASGGGSKTQY
TRBJ1-1,TRBV6-1,10,many,ASSRRRGEAF
TRBJ1-6,TRBV2,12,many,ASRQTGVRSPLH
TRBJ2-1,TRBV7-3,10,many,ASSRGGEGQF
TRBJ2-1,TRBV2,10,many,ASKGGAHEQF
TRBJ2-7,TRBV12-3/TRBV12-4,13,few,ASSFRGQSSYEQY
TRBJ1-5,TRBV5-6,15,NA,ASSQDPLGQANQPQH
TRBJ2-3,TRBV12-3/TRBV12-4,14,NA,ASSLYRLAGGDTQY
TRBJ2-3,TRBV5-4,14,few,ASSFGRDPSTDTQY
TRBJ1-5,TRBV5-1,12,many,ASSLSGGREPQH
TRBJ2-1,TRBV18,11,NA,ASSPPAGTGKF
TRBJ2-5,TRBV5-6,15,NA,ASSPIGGTLYQETQY
TRBJ2-7,TRBV28,11,many,ASSFEQVYEQY
TRBJ1-5,TRBV2,13,NA,ASSRWMYSNQPQH
TRBJ2-3,TRBV11-2,15,many,ASSLEGSSGNSDTQY
TRBJ2-1,TRBV28,14,many,ASSTQGQGSYNEQF
TRBJ2-5,TRBV5-1,13,few,ASSLGQGGTETQY
TRBJ1-1,TRBV20-1,11,NA,SAPRQGYTEAF
TRBJ1-5,TRBV7-8,15,few,ASSHSPRALIYQPQH
TRBJ1-1,TRBV20-1,12,many,SATRTGGNTEAF
TRBJ1-2,TRBV19,12,NA,ASSPAGARYGYT
TRBJ2-5,TRBV7-2,13,NA,ASSFVQGPGETQY
TRBJ1-5,TRBV7-6,12,few,ASSLDAGGQPQH
TRBJ2-7,TRBV5-1,13,many,ASSARQGSGYEQY
TRBJ1-1,TRBV2,9,many,ASWSGTEAF
TRBJ2-3,TRBV7-3,13,many,ASSNSGGATDTQY
TRBJ1-1,TRBV5-1,13,few,ASSTHLGINTEAF
TRBJ2-7,TRBV19,13,NA,ASSILGASSYEQY
TRBJ2-3,TRBV19,13,NA,ASSTMGPRSDTQY
TRBJ2-3,TRBV10-3,12,few,ATNRGQGTDTQY
TRBJ2-2,TRBV28,13,many,ASSWSGLDTGELF
TRBJ1-6,TRBV11-2,12,many,ASSSPRYNSPLH
TRBJ1-2,TRBV5-6,11,NA,ASSLAGGAGYT
TRBJ1-3,TRBV2,12,many,ASGGQVSGNTIY
TRBJ1-2,TRBV5-1,12,many,ASSSPGQIYGYT
TRBJ1-2,TRBV7-9,12,many,ASSLGQGADGYT
TRBJ2-7,TRBV9,12,NA,ASSGLAGVGEQY
TRBJ1-1,TRBV5-1,12,many,ASSLVGENTEAF
TRBJ1-5,TRBV12-3/TRBV12-4,11,many,ASMEQGEQPQH
TRBJ1-2,TRBV9,10,many,ASSLSSYGYT
TRBJ1-2,TRBV3-1,12,many,ASSQDGRSYGYT
TRBJ1-1,TRBV2,12,many,ASSGNGWGTEAF